This T cell receptor (beta chain) was observed in a study of control samples from healthy donors and cancer patients. Deletions cut 10 bases from V and 6 bases from J, with 18 bases between. Germline assignment: CDR1 ENHRY and CDR2 SYGVKD. This CDR3 is 13 amino acids long. Libraries were prepared by immunoSEQ multiplex PCR; TCRdb keeps only in-frame clonotypes and omits some of them. The sample yields about 61,000 clones, nearly 90% seen once. The chain employs TRBV10-3 and TRBJ1-2, with D uncertain. This clonotype was obtained from a man aged 55 to 70 with colorectal cancer. The sample consisted of PBMCs. The CDR3: CATQGSIGHGYTF. The DNA for the CDR3 is TGTGCCACGCAAGGATCCATAGGGCATGGCTACACCTTC.